This note documents a single T cell receptor beta chain sequence. Amplification of TCR beta CDR3 regions used RNA as the template. RT-PCR in the first round (using the HTBI primer set) targeted the TCR CDR3. MiXCR, run by TCRdb on the multiplex PCR reads, gives a single entry per CDR3 protein. In the table there are over 550,000 distinct CDR3 sequences, around 17% of which are singletons. The data are from a study of T cells in Graves' hyperthyroidism and ophthalmopathy. The CDR3 is made up of 15 amino acids. The V end was cut by 6 bases, the J end by 7 bases, with 19 bases between. Germline loops: CDR1 WSHSY, CDR2 SAAADI.

This TCR was sampled from a woman between 18 and 30 years old with Graves' hyperthyroidism. The chain uses TRBV10-2 and TRBJ2-1, with a weak D call TRBD2 (5 bases). Sequenced material: blood. CDR3 nucleotide sequence: TGCGCCAGCAGGGCCCGTCGGAGCGGAGTGAATGAGCAGTTCTTC. It encodes CASRARRSGVNEQFF.